This TCR beta chain was found in a study of blood T cell repertoires in COVID-19. On the study more broadly: Both acute and convalescent COVID-19 samples were obtained from the United States, Italy and Spain. In each case, the material was cDNA or gDNA derived from T cells, B-cell-depleted T cells, or PBMCs.

Only one count was recorded for this clone. As handled by the study authors: By means of reference gene primer amplification, nucleated cell counts were estimated. Assay: immunoSEQ multiplex PCR; the TCRdb copy retains only in-frame clones and omits some. The V and J calls and clone size come from that table; D and trimming were worked out from the DNA. The sample shows a few hundred thousand clones, roughly 85% of them seen only once. The CDR3 loop spans 14 amino acids. CDR1 SEHNR and CDR2 FQNEAQ come from the germline V gene (reference sequence). V lost 3 bases to trimming and J lost 0 bases, with 6 bases between them.

Material for sequencing was peripheral blood. The rearrangement joins TRBV7-9 to TRBJ2-1; D remains ambiguous. The sequence was collected from a woman under 30 with acute or convalescent COVID-19. The CDR3: CASSFGSSYNEQFF. Written as DNA, the CDR3 is TGTGCCAGCAGCTTCGGTAGCTCCTACAATGAGCAGTTCTTC. Filled out from reference TRBV7-9 and TRBJ2-1, the complete variable domain reads DTGVSQNPRHKITKRGQNVTFRCDPISEHNRLYWYRQTLGQGPEFLTYFQNEAQLEKSRLLSDRFSAERPKGSFSTLEIQRTEQGDSAMYLCASSFGSSYNEQFFGPGTRLTVL.